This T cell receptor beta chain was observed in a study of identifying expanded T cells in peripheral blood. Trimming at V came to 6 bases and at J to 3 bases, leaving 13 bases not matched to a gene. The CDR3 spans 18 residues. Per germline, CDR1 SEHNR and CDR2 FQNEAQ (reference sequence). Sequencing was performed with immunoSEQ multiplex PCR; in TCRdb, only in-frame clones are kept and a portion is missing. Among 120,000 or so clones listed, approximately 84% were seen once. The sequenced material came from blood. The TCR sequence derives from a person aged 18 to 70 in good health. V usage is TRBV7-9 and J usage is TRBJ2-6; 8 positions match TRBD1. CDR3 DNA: TGTGCCAGCAGTATCAGGGGGCCTTCCTTGATTGGGGCCAACGTCCTGACTTTC. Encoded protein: CASSIRGPSLIGANVLTF.